Listed here are 19 T cell receptor beta chains from one sample, sequenced in a study of cytomegalovirus exposure and HLA in healthy donors. Primers for the PCR totalled 60 Vbeta and 13 Jbeta. The protocol was immunoSEQ multiplex PCR, while the TCRdb copy is restricted to in-frame clones and leaves out a portion. The repertoire holds about 100,000 clones, with approximately 76% as singletons. Sequencing was carried out using PBMCs. The receptors were sampled from a man between 35 and 55 years old in good health and CMV-seropositive.

The chain couples TRBV6-5 to TRBJ1-5; 7 nucleotides align to TRBD1. After removal of 6 bases from V and 3 bases from J, the junction contained 5 bases not matched to a gene. The CDR3 has 14 residues. Germline CDR1 reads MNHEY; CDR2 reads SVGAGI. CDR3 in amino acids: CASRFQGDNQPQHF. The CDR3 DNA is TGTGCCAGCAGATTCCAGGGGGACAATCAGCCCCAGCATTTT.

V and J are TRBV2 and TRBJ2-7, with 8 positions matching TRBD1. The CDR3 runs 14 residues. With 3 bases clipped from V and 3 bases from J, the junction kept 4 bases outside the gene matches. Germline V lookup: CDR1 SNHLY, CDR2 FYNNEI. This CDR3 reads CASSDQGAGYEQYF. The CDR3 DNA reads TGTGCCAGCAGTGATCAGGGGGCCGGCTACGAGCAGTACTTC. Full variable domain (missing parts from reference TRBV2 and TRBJ2-7): EPEVTQTPSHQVTQMGQEVILRCVPISNHLYFYWYRQILGQKVEFLVSFYNNEISEKSEIFDDQFSVERPDGSNFTLKIRSTKLEDSAMYFCASSDQGAGYEQYFGPGTRLTVT.

The chain recombines TRBV19 with TRBJ1-6, with 7 positions matching TRBD1. CDR3 length: 16 residues. The ends lost 6 bases at V and 3 bases at J; junction bases unmatched: 8. CDR1 is LNHDA, CDR2 SQIVND, per germline (reference sequence). CDR3 bases: TGTGCCAGTAGCACTTGGGACAGTGGCTATAATTCACCCCTCCACTTT. Its protein product is CASSTWDSGYNSPLHF.

The chain employs TRBV15 and TRBJ2-1, with D tentatively TRBD2 (6 bases). Trimming took off 3 bases at V and 9 bases at J, with 12 bases between the two ends. CDR3 size: 13 residues. Germline CDR1 is LNHNV and CDR2 is YYDKDF (reference sequence). Written as DNA, the CDR3 is TGTGCCACCAGCAGTCAAAGACTAGGTGAGCAGTTCTTC. It is translated as CATSSQRLGEQFF.

The chain carries TRBV2 and TRBJ1-4; D call uncertain. Germline assignment: CDR1 SNHLY and CDR2 FYNNEI. The CDR3 runs to 13 residues. V shed 6 bases and J shed 1 base, with 6 bases lying between them. The CDR3 coding sequence is TGTGCCAGCAGGGCAGGAACTAATGAAAAACTGTTTTTT. Protein sequence: CASRAGTNEKLFF.

CDR3 coding DNA: TGCGCCAGCCGGGGGGCGGGAGGAGACACCGGGGAGCTGTTTTTT. Protein: CASRGAGGDTGELFF. V gene TRBV4-3 combines with J gene TRBJ2-2; 8 bases fit TRBD2. The trim removed 8 bases at V and 3 bases at J, leaving 8 bases unmatched. The CDR3 extends over 15 amino acids. In germline, CDR1 is LGHNA, CDR2 YSLEER.

CDR3 amino acids: CSASWSDTQYF. The CDR3 bases are TGCAGTGCTAGCTGGAGCGATACGCAGTATTTT. V gene TRBV20-1 combines with J gene TRBJ2-3; D gene uncertain. The CDR3 loop spans 11 amino acids. CDR1 and CDR2 (germline): DFQATT, SNEGSKA (reference sequence). V was clipped by 3 bases and J by 6 bases, with 7 bases between them.

The V gene is TRBV19, the J gene TRBJ1-5; D call uncertain. Germline V gives CDR1 LNHDA, CDR2 SQIVND (reference sequence). V lost 6 bases, J lost 0 bases, and 15 bases lay in between. The CDR3 has 16 residues. Here the CDR3 reads CASSPPGFYSNQPQHF. CDR3 in DNA: TGTGCCAGTAGCCCACCGGGATTTTATAGCAATCAGCCCCAGCATTTT. Full variable domain (remainder filled in from reference TRBV19 and TRBJ1-5): DGGITQSPKYLFRKEGQNVTLSCEQNLNHDAMYWYRQDPGQGLRLIYYSQIVNDFQKGDIAEGYSVSREKKESFPLTVTSAQKNPTAFYLCASSPPGFYSNQPQHFGDGTRLSIL.

In its sample, this clone is medium-sized. The J gene is TRBJ2-7, the V gene TRBV7-9; maybe TRBD2 (6 bases). The germline V gene encodes CDR1 SEHNR and CDR2 FQNEAQ (reference sequence). The CDR3 is made up of 15 amino acids. The V and J ends lost 5 bases and 3 bases respectively, with 17 bases between them. CDR3 loop: CASSPTLAGSYEQYF. Written as DNA, the CDR3 is TGTGCCAGCAGCCCAACTCTGGCGGGGAGCTACGAGCAGTACTTC.

The genes are TRBV19 and TRBJ2-5; 10 bases are shared with TRBD1. Germline V gene sequence: CDR1 LNHDA, CDR2 SQIVND (reference sequence). The CDR3 contains 15 residues. J lost 7 bases, V lost 3 bases, and 8 bases had no gene match. The chain's CDR3 is CASSITGTGVWTQYF. DNA for the CDR3: TGTGCCAGTAGTATTACCGGGACAGGGGTTTGGACCCAGTACTTC. Full variable domain (outside the CDR3, taken from reference TRBV19 and TRBJ2-5): DGGITQSPKYLFRKEGQNVTLSCEQNLNHDAMYWYRQDPGQGLRLIYYSQIVNDFQKGDIAEGYSVSREKKESFPLTVTSAQKNPTAFYLCASSITGTGVWTQYFGPGTRLLVL.

CDR3 bases: TGTGCCAGCAGCTTAACCGGGACAGGGGGCGCAGATACGCAGTATTTT. Translated, it gives CASSLTGTGGADTQYF. The rearrangement joins TRBV7-3 to TRBJ2-3; 12 nucleotides line up with TRBD1. V lost 0 bases to trimming and J lost 4 bases; unmatched junction nucleotides: 2. Germline assignment: CDR1 SGHTA and CDR2 FQGTGA. The CDR3 is made up of 16 amino acids.

This chain uses TRBV28 with TRBJ2-1; the D is unclear. This CDR3 region has 13 residues. V was shortened by 5 bases and J by 8 bases, with 13 bases between the two germline ends. Germline CDR1 is MDHEN and CDR2 is SYDVKM. The CDR3 nucleotides read TGTGCCAGCAGTGCCCGGGTAGAGGATGAGCAGTTCTTC. Amino acids: CASSARVEDEQFF.

This chain uses TRBV27 with TRBJ2-3; TRBD2 matches 10 bases. CDR1 and CDR2 from the germline V gene are MNHEY and SMNVEV (reference sequence). Losses at the gene ends were 2 bases for V and 13 bases for J; bases not matched to a gene: 12. This CDR3 is 15 amino acids long. CDR3 in amino acids: CASSLGWLAGVNEYF. CDR3 nucleotides: TGTGCCAGCAGTTTAGGGTGGCTAGCGGGGGTGAATGAGTATTTT.

The chain uses TRBV6-6 and TRBJ2-1; D gene unclear. This CDR3 contains 13 residues. CDR1 is MNHNY, CDR2 SVGAGI, per germline (reference sequence). V lost 8 bases and J 6 bases, leaving 14 bases between the germline ends. The CDR3 region has the DNA TGTGCCAGCCATAGTACCCGCCCCAATGAGCAGTTCTTC. Translation gives CASHSTRPNEQFF.

The CDR3 reads CASSPTGELFF. The DNA for the CDR3 is TGTGCCAGCAGCCCTACCGGGGAGCTGTTTTTT. This chain links TRBV7-2 with TRBJ2-2; D is uncertain. V shed 5 bases and J shed 5 bases, with 3 bases lying between them. Germline V gives CDR1 SGHTA, CDR2 FQGNSA. This CDR3 region has 11 residues.

V is TRBV7-2 and J is TRBJ1-2; D perhaps matches TRBD1 (6 bases). Germline loops: CDR1 SGHTA, CDR2 FQGNSA. With 5 bases removed from V and 9 bases from J, the gap between germline ends came to 19 bases. The CDR3 contains 14 residues. This CDR3 reads CASSPPGTGGRYTF. In DNA form, the CDR3 reads TGTGCCAGCAGCCCTCCCGGGACCGGGGGGCGCTACACCTTC.

The chain joins TRBV28 to TRBJ2-2; 9 bases are shared with TRBD1. CDR1 is MDHEN and CDR2 is SYDVKM in the germline V gene. V dropped 8 bases and J dropped 7; count of bases not matched to a gene: 14. The CDR3 contains 16 residues. CDR3 region: CASGLSGTGFSGELFF. The CDR3 DNA is TGTGCCAGCGGCCTCTCCGGGACAGGGTTTAGCGGGGAGCTGTTTTTT.

The chain employs TRBV27 and TRBJ2-7; D might be TRBD2 (6 bases). Looked up from germline, CDR1 is MNHEY and CDR2 is SMNVEV (reference sequence). The CDR3 length is 18 residues. The V end was cut by 5 bases, the J end by 0 bases, with 23 bases between. DNA of the CDR3: TGTGCCAGCAGTCCAACCCTCCCTAGTGGGGGGAGCTCCTACGAGCAGTACTTC. Protein: CASSPTLPSGGSSYEQYF.

The V call is TRBV19, the J call TRBJ1-2; 7 positions agree with TRBD1. Germline loops: CDR1 LNHDA, CDR2 SQIVND (reference sequence). V trimming: 10 bases; J trimming: 0 bases; junction bases outside the gene matches: 5. This CDR3 is built from 13 residues. Here the CDR3 reads CATSTGTNYGYTF. The CDR3 coding sequence is TGTGCCACCTCGACAGGGACTAACTATGGCTACACCTTC.